The entry that follows covers one T cell receptor beta chain sequence. This sample is drawn from a study of control samples from healthy donors and cancer patients. The CDR3 has 15 residues. Trimming shortened V by 2 bases and J by 9 bases, and 19 bases separated the two germline ends. The germline gives CDR1 SGHTA, CDR2 FQGNSA. Only in-frame clones appear in the TCRdb table, and some are missing; sequencing was by immunoSEQ multiplex PCR. This sample has about 110,000 clones, with roughly 85% found just once. The V gene is TRBV7-2, the J gene TRBJ1-2; D remains ambiguous. Sequencing used blood. The clonotype originates from a woman aged 45 to 65 in good health. CDR3 sequence (DNA): TGTGCCAGCAGCTTATCTTTCGGGTCCTCTGGTAGCTACACCTTC. Protein product: CASSLSFGSSGSYTF.